This entry features one TCR beta chain sequence. This clonotype was seen a few times. There is no known antigen for this receptor. Base qualities are missing; no much larger clone stands one base away. The germline V gene (reference sequence) sets CDR1 to LGHDT and CDR2 to YNNKEL. Its CDR3 holds 16 amino acids, cysteine through phenylalanine. The CDR3 DNA has 48 bases and is translated from base 1. V gives up 1 base and J gives up 2 bases, and the segment between their germline ends measures 13 bases. This sample was included in a study of blood T cells in healthy people across ages (dated by TCRdb to about 2015). As for the study more broadly: In model experiments, template switching captured about one uniquely barcoded TCR beta cDNA molecule for every two T cells. To track age-related changes in TCR beta repertoire diversity, the study relied on deep sequencing normalized with unique cDNA molecular identifiers. The donors were divided into four age groups: young (average approximately 16 years), middle-aged (about 40), aged (roughly 60) and long-lived (nearly 85). For two donors (one aged 18 to 29 and one aged 80 or older), the study analyzed two additional independent replicas of 1 million unique cDNA reads from the same blood draw.

The donors were around 39 Caucasian individuals from Russia, aged roughly 6 to 100 years, who were systemically healthy. Roughly 9 milliliters of peripheral blood were drawn from each donor into EDTA-treated Vacutainer tubes. Ficoll-Paque density-gradient centrifugation was used to isolate PBMCs, with at least 6.5 million per sample. Trizol reagent was used to extract total RNA from PBMCs, with at least 5.5 micrograms per sample. For every donor, an aliquot of PBMCs went through flow cytometry to measure the percentages of naive CD45RAhigh/CD27high T cells. General findings and caveats noted by the study authors: Estimates of total diversity based on one million sequenced T cells were considered lower bounds and underestimates. The CMV infection status of donors was not known, potentially confounding age-related changes in expanded clonotypes. Observed TCR beta diversity per million T cells fell roughly linearly with age, and a significant reduction was already apparent by age roughly 40. Observed TCR beta diversity correlated strongly with the percentage of naive T cells measured by flow cytometry. Since profiling was done on bulk unsorted PBMCs, naive and antigen-experienced compartments could not be conclusively compared. Compared with the aged group, the long-lived group had more naive CD4+ T cells, fewer expanded clones and increased TCR diversity, suggesting age selection.

Library generation was performed with 5' RACE. The data were produced on an Illumina HiSeq 2500. A second PCR of roughly 6 to 12 cycles was run with a J-beta primer mix and a sample-barcoded 5' primer. A template-switch 5' adaptor carrying 12 random nucleotides introduced a unique molecular identifier onto each TCR beta cDNA molecule. At least 2.5 million CDR3-containing paired-end reads were obtained from each sample. All of the RNA was converted into first-strand cDNA using the Mint cDNA synthesis kit, with a TRBC-specific oligonucleotide serving as the primer. All cDNA was treated with uracil-DNA glycosylase and then went through a first 18-cycle PCR with the universal primers M1SS and BC2_uni_R. As for the original processing: For normalization, 1 million high-quality reads were randomly selected from each sample, with every read carrying a distinct molecular identifier. Instead of being binned into consensus sequences, reads that shared molecular identifiers were thrown out. CDR3 identification, clonotype clustering and error correction used MiTCR with a Q25 quality threshold and the strictest error-elimination algorithm. A nonparametric unseen species model with Euler transformation was used to estimate a lower bound on total TCR beta diversity. TCRdb handled the public reads itself, with Q25 trimming in fastp and clone calling in MiXCR, and kept productive beta chains. CDR3 protein duplicates are merged, each entry listing the most common genes and DNA. The V and J calls reflect TCRdb's pipeline rather than the authors' work. Within this sample are more than 450,000 distinct CDR3 sequences, with roughly a quarter of them counted one time only. The top ten hold under 4.5% of the sample.

These sequences were also reported in another study, on T cells of mothers and their children. Per that second paper: Donors were nine systemically healthy Caucasian individuals: three mothers and their six children. cDNA synthesis used all of the extracted RNA, with roughly 1.6 ug of RNA in each 15 ul reaction. In the second PCR, sample barcodes and 2-4 random nucleotides were introduced via the M1S primer. More than 8 million TCR beta CDR3 reads were obtained from each mother, and about 3 million reads were obtained from each child. In both related and unrelated pairs, thymic selection shapes the output of TCR recombination in a similar way, with inherited differences having only a minor effect. Normalized repertoire overlap in related mother-child pairs was always slightly higher than in unrelated mother-child pairs, but the difference was never significant. No persistent microchimeric T cell clones were found, with a detection sensitivity of 80 to 100 clones per million clonotypes. The study used deep NGS to compare TCR beta repertoires of mothers and children, seeking features distinguishing related mother-child pairs from unrelated individuals. The mean age was 40 +/- 4 years for the mothers and approximately 11 +/- 4 years for the children. Libraries were sequenced on Illumina HiSeq 2000 with 100+100 nt paired-end reads after adapter ligation with NEBNext reagents. Mother and child libraries were prepared a month apart and sequenced in separate runs to prevent cross-contamination. For each donor, between roughly 500,000 and 2,100,000 distinct TCR beta clonotypes were identified. Naive TCR beta clonotypes were estimated from low-frequency clonotypes matched to each donor's FACS-determined naive share, without sorting.

The V and J genes are TRBV3-1 and TRBJ2-3; the D gene is tentatively TRBD1 or TRBD2, each matching 5 bases. Input material: blood. This TCR came from a boy aged 2 to 9 in good health. The nucleotide sequence is given as TGTGCCAGCAGCCAAGGGTATGAGGGGTTCACAGATACGCAGTATTTT. Its protein reads: CASSQGYEGFTDTQYF.